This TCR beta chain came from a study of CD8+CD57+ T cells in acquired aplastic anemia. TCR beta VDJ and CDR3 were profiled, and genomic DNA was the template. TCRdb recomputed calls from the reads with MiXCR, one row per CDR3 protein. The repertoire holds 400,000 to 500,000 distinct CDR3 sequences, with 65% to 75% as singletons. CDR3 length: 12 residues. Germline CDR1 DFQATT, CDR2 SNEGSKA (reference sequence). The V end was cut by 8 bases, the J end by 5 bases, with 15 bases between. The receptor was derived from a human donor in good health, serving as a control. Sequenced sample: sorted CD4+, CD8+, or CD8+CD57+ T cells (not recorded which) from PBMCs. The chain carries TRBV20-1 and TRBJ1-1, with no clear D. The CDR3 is CSTTVRGTEAFF. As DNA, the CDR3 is TGCAGTACCACCGTACGGGGAACTGAAGCTTTCTTT.